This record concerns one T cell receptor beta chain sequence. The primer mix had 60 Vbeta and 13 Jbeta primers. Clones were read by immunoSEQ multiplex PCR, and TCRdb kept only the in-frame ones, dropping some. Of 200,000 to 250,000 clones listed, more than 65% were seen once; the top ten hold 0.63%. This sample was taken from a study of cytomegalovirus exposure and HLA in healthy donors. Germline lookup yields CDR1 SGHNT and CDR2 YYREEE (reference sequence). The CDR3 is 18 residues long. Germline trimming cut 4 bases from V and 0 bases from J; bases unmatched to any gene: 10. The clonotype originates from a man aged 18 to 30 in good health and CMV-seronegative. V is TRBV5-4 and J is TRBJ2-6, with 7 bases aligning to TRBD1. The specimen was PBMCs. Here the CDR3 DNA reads TGTGCCAGCAGCCAGAACATAAGGGGGCCCTCTGGGGCCAACGTCCTGACTTTC. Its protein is CASSQNIRGPSGANVLTF.